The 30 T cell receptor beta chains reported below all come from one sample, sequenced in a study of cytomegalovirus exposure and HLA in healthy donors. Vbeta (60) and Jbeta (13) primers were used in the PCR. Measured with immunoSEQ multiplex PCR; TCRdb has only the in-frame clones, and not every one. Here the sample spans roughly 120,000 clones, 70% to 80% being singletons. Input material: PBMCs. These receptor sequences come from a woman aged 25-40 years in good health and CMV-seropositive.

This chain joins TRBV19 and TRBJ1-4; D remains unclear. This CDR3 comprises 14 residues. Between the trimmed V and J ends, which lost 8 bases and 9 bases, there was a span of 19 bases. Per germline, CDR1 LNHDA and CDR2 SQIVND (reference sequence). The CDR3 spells CASGREGTMKKLFF. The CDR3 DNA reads TGTGCCAGTGGCCGGGAAGGTACAATGAAAAAACTGTTTTTT.

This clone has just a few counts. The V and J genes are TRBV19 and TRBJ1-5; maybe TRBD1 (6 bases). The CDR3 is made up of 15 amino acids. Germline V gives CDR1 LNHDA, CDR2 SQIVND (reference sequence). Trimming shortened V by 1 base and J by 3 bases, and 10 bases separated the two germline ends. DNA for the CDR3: TGTGCCAGTAGTATAGGGACAGCAATCAATCAGCCCCAGCATTTT. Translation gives CASSIGTAINQPQHF.

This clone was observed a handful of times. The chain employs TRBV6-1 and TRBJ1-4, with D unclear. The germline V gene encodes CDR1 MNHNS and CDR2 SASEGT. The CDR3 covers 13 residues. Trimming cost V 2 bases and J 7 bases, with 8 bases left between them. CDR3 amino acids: CASSETRGEKLFF. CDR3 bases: TGTGCCAGCAGTGAAACCAGAGGTGAAAAACTGTTTTTT.

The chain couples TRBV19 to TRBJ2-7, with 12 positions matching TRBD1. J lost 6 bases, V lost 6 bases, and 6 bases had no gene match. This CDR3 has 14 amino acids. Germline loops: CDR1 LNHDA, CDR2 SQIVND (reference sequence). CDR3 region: CASSIGTGGAEQYF. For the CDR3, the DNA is TGTGCCAGTAGCATCGGGACAGGGGGCGCCGAGCAGTACTTC.

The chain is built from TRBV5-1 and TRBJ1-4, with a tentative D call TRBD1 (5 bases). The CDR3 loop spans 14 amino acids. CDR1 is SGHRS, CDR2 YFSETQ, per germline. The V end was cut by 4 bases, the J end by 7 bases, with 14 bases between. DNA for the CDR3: TGCGCCAGCAGCCCGACCCCCGGGGGTGAAAAACTGTTTTTT. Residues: CASSPTPGGEKLFF.

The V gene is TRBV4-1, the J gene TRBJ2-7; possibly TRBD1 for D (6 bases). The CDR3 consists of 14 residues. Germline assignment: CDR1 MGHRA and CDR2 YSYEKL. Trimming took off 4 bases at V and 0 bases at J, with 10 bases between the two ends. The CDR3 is CASSPGHVSYEQYF. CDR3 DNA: TGCGCCAGCAGCCCGGGACACGTCTCCTACGAGCAGTACTTC.

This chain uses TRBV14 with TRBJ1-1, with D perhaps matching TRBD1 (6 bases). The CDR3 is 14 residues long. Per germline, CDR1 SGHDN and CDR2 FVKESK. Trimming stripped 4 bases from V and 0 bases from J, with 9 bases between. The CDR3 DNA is TGTGCCAGCAGCCTCGGGACATTGAACACTGAAGCTTTCTTT. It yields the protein CASSLGTLNTEAFF.

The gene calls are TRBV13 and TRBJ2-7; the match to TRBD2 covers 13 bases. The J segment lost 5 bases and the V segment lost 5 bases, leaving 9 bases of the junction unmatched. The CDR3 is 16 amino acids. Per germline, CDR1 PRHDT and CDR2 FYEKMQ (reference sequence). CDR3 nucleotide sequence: TGTGCCAGCAGCCACGGACTAGCGGGGGCAGGGGACGAGCAGTACTTC. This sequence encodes CASSHGLAGAGDEQYF.

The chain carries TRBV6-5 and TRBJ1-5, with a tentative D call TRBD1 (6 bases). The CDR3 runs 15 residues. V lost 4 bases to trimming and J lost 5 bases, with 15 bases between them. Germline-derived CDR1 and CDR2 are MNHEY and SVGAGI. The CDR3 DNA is TGTGCCAGCAGTTCCCTCAGGGCAGGGGATCAGCCCCAGCATTTT. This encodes CASSSLRAGDQPQHF.

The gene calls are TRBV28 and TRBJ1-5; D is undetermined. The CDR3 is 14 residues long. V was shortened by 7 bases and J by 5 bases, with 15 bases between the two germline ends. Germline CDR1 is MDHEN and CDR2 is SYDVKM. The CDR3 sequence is CASISRRLDQPQHF. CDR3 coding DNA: TGTGCCAGCATAAGTAGGCGACTAGATCAGCCCCAGCATTTT.

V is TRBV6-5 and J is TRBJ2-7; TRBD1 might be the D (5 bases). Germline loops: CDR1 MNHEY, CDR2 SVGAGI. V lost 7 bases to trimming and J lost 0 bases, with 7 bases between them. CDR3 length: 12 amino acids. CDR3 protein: CASTDNSYEQYF. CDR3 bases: TGTGCCAGCACGGACAACTCCTACGAGCAGTACTTC.

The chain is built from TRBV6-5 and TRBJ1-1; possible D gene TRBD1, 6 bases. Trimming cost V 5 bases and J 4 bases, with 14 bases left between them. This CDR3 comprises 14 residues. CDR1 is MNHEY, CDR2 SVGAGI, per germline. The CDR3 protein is CASSLGGGLTEAFF. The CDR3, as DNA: TGTGCCAGCAGTCTGGGGGGGGGCCTCACTGAAGCTTTCTTT.

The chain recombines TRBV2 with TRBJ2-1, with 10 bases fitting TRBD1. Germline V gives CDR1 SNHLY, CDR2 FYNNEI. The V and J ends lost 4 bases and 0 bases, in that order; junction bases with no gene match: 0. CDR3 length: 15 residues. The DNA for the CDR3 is TGTGCCAGCAGTGGGGACAGGGGCTCCTACAATGAGCAGTTCTTC. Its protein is CASSGDRGSYNEQFF.

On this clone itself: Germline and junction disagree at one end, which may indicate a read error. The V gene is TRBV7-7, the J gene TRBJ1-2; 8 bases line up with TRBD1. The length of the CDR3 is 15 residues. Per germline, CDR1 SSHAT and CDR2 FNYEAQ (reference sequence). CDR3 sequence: CASSIRDRRSYGYTF. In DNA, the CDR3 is TGTGCTAGCAGCATCCGGGACAGGAGATCCTATGGCTACACCTTC. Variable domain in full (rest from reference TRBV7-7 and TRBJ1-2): GAGVSQSPRYKVTKRGQDVTLRCDPISSHATLYWYQQALGQGPEFLTYFNYEAQPDKSGLPSDRFSAERPEGSISTLTIQRTEQRDSAMYRCASSIRDRRSYGYTFGSGTRLTVV.

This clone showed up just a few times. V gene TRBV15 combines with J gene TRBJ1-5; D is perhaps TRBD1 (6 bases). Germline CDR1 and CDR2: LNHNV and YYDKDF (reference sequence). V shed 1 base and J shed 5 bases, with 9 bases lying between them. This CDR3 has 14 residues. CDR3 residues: CATSRVKGDQPQHF. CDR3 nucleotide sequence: TGTGCCACCAGCAGAGTTAAGGGGGATCAGCCCCAGCATTTT. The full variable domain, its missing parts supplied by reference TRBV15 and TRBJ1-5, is DAMVIQNPRYQVTQFGKPVTLSCSQTLNHNVMYWYQQKSSQAPKLLFHYYDKDFNNEADTPDNFQSRRPNTSFCFLDIRSPGLGDTAMYLCATSRVKGDQPQHFGDGTRLSIL.

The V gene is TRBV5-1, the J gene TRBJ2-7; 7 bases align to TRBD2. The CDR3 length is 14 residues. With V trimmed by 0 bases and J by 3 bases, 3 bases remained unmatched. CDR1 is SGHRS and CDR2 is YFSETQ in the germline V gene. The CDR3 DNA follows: TGCGCCAGCAGCTTGGTCACTAGCGACTACGAGCAGTACTTC. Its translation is CASSLVTSDYEQYF.

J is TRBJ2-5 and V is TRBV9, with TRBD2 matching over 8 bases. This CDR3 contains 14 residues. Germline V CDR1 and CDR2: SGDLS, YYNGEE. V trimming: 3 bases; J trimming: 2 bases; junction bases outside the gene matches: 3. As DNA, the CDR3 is TGTGCCAGCAGCGCCATAGCGGGGCAAGAGACCCAGTACTTC. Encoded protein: CASSAIAGQETQYF.

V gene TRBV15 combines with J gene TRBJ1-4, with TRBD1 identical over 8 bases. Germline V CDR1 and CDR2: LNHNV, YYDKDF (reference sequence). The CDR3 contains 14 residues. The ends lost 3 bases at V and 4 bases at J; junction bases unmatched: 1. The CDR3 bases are TGTGCCACCAGCAGGGGACAGGATAATGAAAAACTGTTTTTT. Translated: CATSRGQDNEKLFF. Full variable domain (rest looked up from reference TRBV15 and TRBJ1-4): DAMVIQNPRYQVTQFGKPVTLSCSQTLNHNVMYWYQQKSSQAPKLLFHYYDKDFNNEADTPDNFQSRRPNTSFCFLDIRSPGLGDTAMYLCATSRGQDNEKLFFGSGTQLSVL.

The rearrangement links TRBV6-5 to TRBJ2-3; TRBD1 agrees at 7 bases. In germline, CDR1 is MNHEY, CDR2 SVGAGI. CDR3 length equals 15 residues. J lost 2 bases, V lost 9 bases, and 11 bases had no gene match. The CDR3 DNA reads TGTGCCAGTGGAGTAACAGGGGTTTACACAGATACGCAGTATTTT. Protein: CASGVTGVYTDTQYF.

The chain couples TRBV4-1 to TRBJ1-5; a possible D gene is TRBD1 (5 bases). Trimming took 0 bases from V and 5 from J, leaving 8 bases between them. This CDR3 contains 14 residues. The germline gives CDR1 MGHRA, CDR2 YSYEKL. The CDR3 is CASSQDAGYQPQHF. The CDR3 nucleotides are TGCGCCAGCAGCCAAGACGCAGGGTATCAGCCCCAGCATTTT.

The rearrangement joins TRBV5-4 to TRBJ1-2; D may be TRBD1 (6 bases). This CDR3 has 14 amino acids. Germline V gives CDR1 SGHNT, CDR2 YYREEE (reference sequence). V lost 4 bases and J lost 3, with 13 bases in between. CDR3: CASSEIQGYYGYTF. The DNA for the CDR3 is TGTGCCAGCAGCGAGATCCAGGGGTACTATGGCTACACCTTC.

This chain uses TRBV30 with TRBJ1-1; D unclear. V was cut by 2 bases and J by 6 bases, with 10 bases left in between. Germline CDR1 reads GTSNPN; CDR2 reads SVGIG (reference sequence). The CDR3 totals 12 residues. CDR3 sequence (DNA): TGTGCCTGGAGTCGCGGCGAGGCTGAAGCTTTCTTT. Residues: CAWSRGEAEAFF.

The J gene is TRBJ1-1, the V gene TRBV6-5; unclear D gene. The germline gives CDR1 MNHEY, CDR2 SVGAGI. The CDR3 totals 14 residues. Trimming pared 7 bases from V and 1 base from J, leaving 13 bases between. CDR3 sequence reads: CASTKDGGNTEAFF. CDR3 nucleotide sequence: TGTGCCAGCACCAAGGACGGAGGGAACACTGAAGCTTTCTTT.

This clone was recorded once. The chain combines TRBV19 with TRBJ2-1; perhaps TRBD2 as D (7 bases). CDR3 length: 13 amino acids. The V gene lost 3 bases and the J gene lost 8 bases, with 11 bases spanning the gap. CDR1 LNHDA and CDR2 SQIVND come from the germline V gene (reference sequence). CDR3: CASSIEGGDEQFF. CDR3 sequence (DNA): TGTGCCAGTAGTATTGAGGGGGGGGATGAGCAGTTCTTC.

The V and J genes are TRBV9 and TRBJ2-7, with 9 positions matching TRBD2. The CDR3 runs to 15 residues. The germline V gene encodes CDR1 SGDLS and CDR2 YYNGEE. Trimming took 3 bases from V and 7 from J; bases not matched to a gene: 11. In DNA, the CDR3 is TGTGCCAGCAGCGGGGGTAGCGGGGGCCGTGGGGAGCAGTACTTC. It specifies CASSGGSGGRGEQYF.

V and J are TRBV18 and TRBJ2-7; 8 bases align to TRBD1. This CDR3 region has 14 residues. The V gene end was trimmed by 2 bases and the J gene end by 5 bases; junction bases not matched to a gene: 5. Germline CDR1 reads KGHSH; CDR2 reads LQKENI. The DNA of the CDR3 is TGTGCCAGCTCACCATCTAGACAGGGGAACGAGCAGTACTTC. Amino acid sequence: CASSPSRQGNEQYF.

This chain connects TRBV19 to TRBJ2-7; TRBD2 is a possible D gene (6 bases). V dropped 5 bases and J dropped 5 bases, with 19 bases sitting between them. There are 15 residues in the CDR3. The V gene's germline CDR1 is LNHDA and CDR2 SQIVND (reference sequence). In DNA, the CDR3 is TGTGCCAGTAGTTCCGACAGCGGGCCAGTGGACGAGCAGTACTTC. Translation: CASSSDSGPVDEQYF.

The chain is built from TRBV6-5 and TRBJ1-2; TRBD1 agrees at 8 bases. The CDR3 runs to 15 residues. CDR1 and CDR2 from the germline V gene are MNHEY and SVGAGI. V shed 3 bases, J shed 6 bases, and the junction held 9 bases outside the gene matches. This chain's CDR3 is CASSYNPDRVNGYTF. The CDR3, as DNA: TGTGCCAGCAGTTATAATCCGGACAGGGTAAATGGCTACACCTTC.

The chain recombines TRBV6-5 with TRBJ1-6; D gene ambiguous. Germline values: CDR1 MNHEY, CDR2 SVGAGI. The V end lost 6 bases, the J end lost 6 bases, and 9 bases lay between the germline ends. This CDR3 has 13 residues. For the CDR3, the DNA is TGTGCCAGCAGAGTGGCTGGTAATTCACCCCTCCACTTT. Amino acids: CASRVAGNSPLHF.

The CDR3 nucleotides read TGTGCCAGTAGTATAGTTTGGGGGGGTAATTCACCCCTCCACTTT. It is translated as CASSIVWGGNSPLHF. The chain employs TRBV19 and TRBJ1-6; possibly TRBD1 for D (5 bases). The germline V gene encodes CDR1 LNHDA and CDR2 SQIVND (reference sequence). The V end was cut by 1 base, the J end by 6 bases, with 10 bases between. CDR3 size: 15 residues.